The rows below give T cell receptor beta chains drawn from one sample of a study of T cell repertoires in cytomegalovirus infection. TCRdb independently ran MiXCR on the reads; one entry per CDR3 protein. Of roughly 730,000 distinct CDR3 sequences in the sample, around 35% were seen once. Which antigens these TCRs recognize remains unknown. Specimen: cultured PBMCs, collected from culture after CMV antigen stimulation. These receptors all come from a human donor in good health (CMV status not recorded). Some clones in this sample may be carry-over from other donors' samples. The CDR3 runs from the conserved cysteine through the conserved F or W. Fields, in order: V gene, J gene, D gene, clone size, CDR3 protein, CDR3 DNA. D genes are given only for firm matches. The size entry is marked missing in some rows and otherwise reads once, few, many or a size class.

>TRBV7-2|TRBJ2-2|-|many
CASSLGRIGELFF
TGTGCCAGCAGCTTAGGACGTATCGGGGAGCTGTTTTTT
>TRBV7-2|TRBJ2-2|-|few
CASSPSTAGELFF
TGTGCCAGCAGCCCTAGCACTGCCGGGGAGCTGTTTTTT
>TRBV6-1|TRBJ1-1|-|-
CASRHGLLDLTEAFF
TGTGCCAGCAGACACGGGCTCCTAGACCTCACTGAAGCTTTCTTT
>TRBV10-3|TRBJ2-5|-|-
CAISELKQETQYF
TGTGCCATCAGTGAATTGAAGCAAGAGACCCAGTACTTC
>TRBV12-3/TRBV12-4|TRBJ1-5|-|-
CASSPLGAHQPQHF
TGTGCCAGCAGTCCTCTGGGGGCGCATCAGCCCCAGCATTTT
>TRBV28|TRBJ2-7|-|-
CASAIRGPSYEQYF
TGTGCCAGCGCCATACGCGGCCCATCCTACGAGCAGTACTTC
>TRBV5-6|TRBJ1-6|TRBD1|-
CASSFSGQGLNSPLHF
TGTGCCAGCAGCTTCTCGGGACAGGGTCTTAATTCACCCCTCCACTTT
>TRBV4-1|TRBJ1-6|-|-
CASSQGPQDLNSPLHF
TGCGCCAGCAGCCAAGGACCACAGGACCTTAATTCACCCCTCCACTTT
>TRBV4-1|TRBJ2-1|TRBD2|-
CASSLSRSGVGNEQFF
TGCGCCAGCAGCCTCTCCCGTAGCGGGGTCGGCAATGAGCAGTTCTTC
>TRBV20-1|TRBJ2-7|-|-
CSALGYGSGEQYF
TGCAGTGCCCTAGGTTACGGGAGTGGCGAGCAGTACTTC
>TRBV20-1|TRBJ2-3|TRBD2|-
CSVPSGSTDTQYF
TGCAGTGTCCCTAGCGGAAGCACAGATACGCAGTATTTT
>TRBV27|TRBJ2-1|-|-
CASSLSYGGPYNEQFF
TGTGCCAGCAGTTTATCGTACGGGGGGCCTTACAATGAGCAGTTCTTC
>TRBV11-1|TRBJ2-6|-|few
CASSLRRTGSSGANVLTF
TGTGCCAGCAGCTTAAGACGGACTGGCTCCTCTGGGGCCAACGTCCTGACTTTC
>TRBV7-6|TRBJ2-7|TRBD1|-
CASSPTDRALLGEQYF
TGTGCCAGCAGCCCCACCGACAGGGCCCTTTTAGGCGAGCAGTACTTC
>TRBV7-2|TRBJ2-3|-|many
CASSLVPGQTDTQYF
TGTGCCAGCAGCTTAGTCCCCGGACAGACAGATACGCAGTATTTT
>TRBV6-1|TRBJ1-1|-|-
CASSYLFGDTEAFF
TGTGCCAGCAGTTACCTCTTCGGGGACACTGAAGCTTTCTTT
>TRBV5-1|TRBJ2-5|-|-
CASSFTLRMETQYF
TGCGCCAGCAGCTTCACCCTCCGGATGGAGACCCAGTACTTC
>TRBV19|TRBJ2-1|-|-
CASSPGGVPTNEQFF
TGTGCCAGTAGCCCCGGCGGGGTGCCAACCAATGAGCAGTTCTTC
>TRBV27|TRBJ2-3|-|few
CASKYGTDTQYF
TGTGCCAGCAAGTATGGGACCGATACGCAGTATTTT
>TRBV7-2|TRBJ2-7|TRBD1|few
CASSFDGQVGGEQYF
TGTGCCAGCAGCTTCGACGGACAGGTCGGAGGCGAGCAGTACTTC
>TRBV6-5|TRBJ1-1|-|-
CASSSQTGVGTEAFF
TGTGCCAGCAGTTCACAGACCGGTGTCGGCACTGAAGCTTTCTTT
>TRBV20-1|TRBJ1-2|TRBD1|-
CSARDRGNAVIYGYTF
TGCAGTGCTAGGGACAGGGGGAACGCTGTTATCTATGGCTACACCTTC
>TRBV6-6|TRBJ2-5|-|few
CASSYSPPGSGGETQYF
TGTGCCAGCAGTTACTCGCCTCCAGGGAGTGGCGGAGAGACCCAGTACTTC
>TRBV10-2|TRBJ2-3|TRBD2|-
CASHRGGPVADFSSTDTQYF
TGCGCCAGCCACCGGGGGGGCCCAGTCGCTGACTTTTCTAGCACAGATACGCAGTATTTT
>TRBV6-1|TRBJ2-3|-|few
CASSRVGPVTSTDTQYF
TGTGCCAGCAGCCGCGTAGGCCCAGTAACTAGCACAGATACGCAGTATTTT
>TRBV11-2|TRBJ2-7|TRBD1|few
CASSLGTGNPYEQYF
TGTGCCAGCAGCCTAGGGACAGGCAATCCCTACGAGCAGTACTTC
>TRBV7-2|TRBJ2-5|TRBD2|many
CASSHQRGGSGRETQYF
TGTGCCAGCAGCCACCAGCGGGGCGGGAGCGGAAGGGAGACCCAGTACTTC
>TRBV7-2|TRBJ2-5|-|many
CASSLVGAQYF
TGTGCCAGCAGCTTAGTCGGGGCCCAGTACTTC
>TRBV11-2|TRBJ2-3|TRBD2|many
CASRRLAGSDTQYF
TGTGCCAGCAGGAGACTAGCGGGTTCAGATACGCAGTATTTT
>TRBV29-1|TRBJ1-3|-|-
CSVVSTSGNTIYF
TGCAGCGTTGTGTCTACGAGTGGAAACACCATATATTTT
>TRBV7-9|TRBJ2-7|TRBD1|once
CASSLPGGQYEQYF
TGTGCCAGCAGCCTGCCAGGGGGACAGTACGAGCAGTACTTC
>TRBV6-1|TRBJ2-7|-|few
CASRPTGLYEQYF
TGTGCCAGCAGACCAACGGGGCTCTACGAGCAGTACTTC
>TRBV11-2|TRBJ2-1|-|few
CASSLDQDEQFF
TGTGCCAGCAGCTTAGATCAGGATGAGCAGTTCTTC
>TRBV28|TRBJ2-7|TRBD2|-
CVSSGSPTYEQYF
TGTGTATCTAGCGGGAGCCCCACCTACGAGCAGTACTTC
>TRBV19|TRBJ2-5|TRBD1|-
CASSLTGIQETQYF
TGTGCCAGTAGTTTGACAGGGATCCAAGAGACCCAGTACTTC
>TRBV27|TRBJ2-7|-|few
CASSYRNDYEQYF
TGTGCCAGCAGTTACAGGAACGACTACGAGCAGTACTTC
>TRBV7-2|TRBJ2-7|-|few
CASSSRSGSVYEQYF
TGTGCCAGCAGCTCCCGTTCGGGGAGCGTATACGAGCAGTACTTC
>TRBV5-1|TRBJ1-3|-|-
CASSPGSSGNTIYF
TGCGCCAGCAGCCCAGGCTCCTCTGGAAACACCATATATTTT